This T cell receptor beta chain was identified in a study of beta chain features in type 1 diabetes. Study results and limitations: The influence of HLA type on TCRB rearrangement stayed undetermined. Significant though moderate, a shortening of TCRB CDR3s appeared in all four CD4+ subsets of Type 1 diabetes patients. cDNA-based reads could over-represent cells with high TCR expression.

The V end was cut by 9 bases, the J end by 9 bases, with 18 bases between. The CDR3 is 13 amino acids. From germline, CDR1 is MGHDK and CDR2 SYGVNS. Based on CD45RO/CCR7/CD25/CD127/CD95/CD27, CD4+ regulatory, stem cell-like memory, naive and central memory cells were sorted. Of note for this clone: Its antigen is undetermined.

Every isolated RNA sample was fully reverse transcribed, so sequencing captured expressed TCRB transcripts. Profiled with immunoSEQ multiplex PCR; TCRdb holds only in-frame clones, not every one. The data show around 280,000 clones, approximately 16% seen once. The sequence was collected from a young man with type 1 diabetes. V gene TRBV25-1 combines with J gene TRBJ2-1, with D maybe TRBD1 (7 bases). Sequences were obtained from naive CD4+ T cells from blood. The CDR3 nucleotides read TGTGCCAGTTTGCGAGGGGGCGGGGCTGAGCAGTTCTTC. Its protein is CASLRGGGAEQFF.